The entry below gives a single T cell receptor (beta chain) sequence along with its context. This clone was detected only once. Its antigen is not yet known. No much larger clone exists at a distance of one base, and base qualities are not known. Receptor libraries were prepared by the immunoSEQ multiplex PCR assay. As for the authors' bioinformatics: During preprocessing, nonproductive sequences were removed, along with CDR3s that did not begin with C, did not end with F or W, or were shorter than 7 amino acids. Antigen-specific clonotypes were called with the MANAFEST web app, based on expansion relative to reference and other culture wells. To be counted as positive, a clone had to show significant expansion compared with the reference culture, at an FDR below 0.05, in 2 of 3 replicate wells. Positive clones also required significant expansion versus all other tandem wells and an odds ratio above 5. After three terminal residues were trimmed from each end, CDR3 homology was quantified as pairwise Levenshtein distance using the stringdist R package. TCRdb re-hosts the immuneACCESS table, in-frame sequences only. Its copies lack some clones; in the studies checked, an unresolved V gene accounts for under half of them, and the cause for the rest is not known. V and J calls and clone size are copied from that table; D and trimming were computed from the DNA. For this sample there are some 16,000 clones; 76% appear just once. More than 25% of the sample comes from the top ten.

CDR1 and CDR2, per the germline V gene, are MNHNS and SASEGT. Taken from cysteine to phenylalanine, the CDR3 has 13 residues. The sequence is cut down to CDR3 DNA, 39 bases in frame from base 1. V sheds 1 base and J sheds 10 bases, leaving 11 bases between their ends. This specimen comes from a study of CD4 T cells in relation to SARS-CoV-2 and coronaviruses (dated by TCRdb to the early 2020s). For the wider study: In the ViraFEST assay, PBMCs were grown with antigen for approximately 9 days, and TCR beta CDR3s were then sequenced to identify antigen-specific clonal expansions. An HIV-1 Nef peptide pool or a no-peptide culture served as the negative reference condition. Shared crossreactive spike epitopes were mapped to their HLA restriction using patient-derived lymphoblastoid cell lines. At the level of individual TCR clonotypes, the study measured memory CD4+ T cell crossreactivity between SARS-CoV-2 spike protein and common cold coronavirus spike proteins. Samples from a few pre-COVID donors and the naive versus memory experiments were sequenced with the Adaptive Biotechnologies TCR-sequencing kit; other data were Illumina-based. For other donors in the study, expansion assays were sequenced with a different, Illumina-based TCR-beta assay. Results the study describes overall, beyond this receptor: The study was limited by small numbers of patients and tested TCRs. Crossreactive clones showed significantly weaker SARS-CoV-2-driven expansion than monoreactive clones, consistent with antigenic imprinting. No donor contributed both pre-pandemic and post-infection samples, which limited tracing the source of pre-existing responses. Since the crossreactivity analysis centred on spike protein, crossreactivity against other viral proteins was not assessed. Around two thirds of donors had memory CD4+ clonotypes that crossrecognized SARS-CoV-2 and at least one common cold coronavirus spike.

CD4+ T cells from unexposed donors were collected before the COVID-19 pandemic (2011-2018). The EasySep CD4+ T cell isolation kit was used to isolate CD4+ T cells once the cultures had run for more than 8 days. Unexposed donor CD4+ T cells were tested for reactivity to SARS-CoV-2 S and N and four common cold coronavirus spike pools, as cell number allowed. Each well held millions of PBMCs cultured in IMDM containing roughly 5% human AB serum and roughly 9.4 IU/ml IL-2. Half of the culture medium was replaced with fresh IL-2-containing medium on days 3 and 7. Each peptide culture condition was generally run in triplicate replicate wells. Leukapheresis product for the unexposed donors was bought commercially. Ficoll-Paque PLUS gradient centrifugation was used to isolate PBMCs from leukapheresis product or whole blood. PBMCs were either cryopreserved at -140°C or used fresh in the expansion assay. The QIAamp Micro DNA Kit was used to extract genomic DNA from the CD4+ T cells.

The origin of this receptor is a human donor in good health. Source material: CD4+ T cells from PBMCs, cultured in vitro. The receptor chain draws on TRBV6-1 and TRBJ1-5; no D gene call is confident. The DNA reads as follows: TGTGCCAGCAGTGAAGGTTCAGGTCGCCCCCAGCATTTT. Translated, this is CASSEGSGRPQHF.